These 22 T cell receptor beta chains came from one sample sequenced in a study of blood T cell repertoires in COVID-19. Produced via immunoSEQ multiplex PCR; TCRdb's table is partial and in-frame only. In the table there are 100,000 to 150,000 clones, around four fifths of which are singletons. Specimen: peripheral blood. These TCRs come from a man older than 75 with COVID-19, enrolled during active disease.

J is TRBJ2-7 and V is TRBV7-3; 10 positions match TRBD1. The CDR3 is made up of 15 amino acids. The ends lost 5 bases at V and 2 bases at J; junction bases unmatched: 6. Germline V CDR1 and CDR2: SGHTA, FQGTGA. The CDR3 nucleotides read TGTGCCAGCAGCGCGGGACAGGGGAGCACCTACGAGCAGTACTTC. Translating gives CASSAGQGSTYEQYF.

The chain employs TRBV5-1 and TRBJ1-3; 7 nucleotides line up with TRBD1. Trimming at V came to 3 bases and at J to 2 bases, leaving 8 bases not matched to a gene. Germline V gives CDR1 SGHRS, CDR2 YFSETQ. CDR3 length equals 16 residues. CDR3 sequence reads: CASSSQGLGTGNTIYF. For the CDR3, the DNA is TGCGCCAGCAGCTCACAGGGGTTGGGAACTGGAAACACCATATATTTT.

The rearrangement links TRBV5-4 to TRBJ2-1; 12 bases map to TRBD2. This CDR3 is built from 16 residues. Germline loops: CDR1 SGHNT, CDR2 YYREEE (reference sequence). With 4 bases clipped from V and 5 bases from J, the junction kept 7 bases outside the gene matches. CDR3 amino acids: CASSQDGTSGHNEQFF. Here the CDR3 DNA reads TGTGCCAGCAGCCAAGACGGGACTAGCGGGCACAATGAGCAGTTCTTC.

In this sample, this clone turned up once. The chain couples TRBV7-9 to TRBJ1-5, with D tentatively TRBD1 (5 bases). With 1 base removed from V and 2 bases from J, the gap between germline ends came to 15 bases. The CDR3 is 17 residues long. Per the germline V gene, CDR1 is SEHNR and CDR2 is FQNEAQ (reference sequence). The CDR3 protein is CASSLGVDTRGNQPQHF. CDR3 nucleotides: TGTGCCAGCAGCTTAGGGGTGGACACCAGAGGCAATCAGCCCCAGCATTTT.

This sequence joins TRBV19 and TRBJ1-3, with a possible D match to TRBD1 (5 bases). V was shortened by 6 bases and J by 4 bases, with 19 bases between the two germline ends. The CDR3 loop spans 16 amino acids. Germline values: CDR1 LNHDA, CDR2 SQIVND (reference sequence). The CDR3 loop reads CASSSGHNLVGNTIYF. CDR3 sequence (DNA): TGTGCCAGTAGCTCCGGACACAACCTAGTCGGAAACACCATATATTTT.

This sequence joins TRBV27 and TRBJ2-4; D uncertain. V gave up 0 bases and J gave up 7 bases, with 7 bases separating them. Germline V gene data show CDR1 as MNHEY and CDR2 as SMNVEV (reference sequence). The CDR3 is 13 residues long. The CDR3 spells CASSLSPDNIQYF. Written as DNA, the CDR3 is TGTGCCAGCAGTTTATCCCCAGATAACATTCAGTACTTC.

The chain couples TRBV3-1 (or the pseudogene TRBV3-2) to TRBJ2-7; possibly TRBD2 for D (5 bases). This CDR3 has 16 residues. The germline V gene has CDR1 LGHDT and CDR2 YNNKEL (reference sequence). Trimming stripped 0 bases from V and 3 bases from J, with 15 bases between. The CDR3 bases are TGTGCCAGCAGCCAAGACGCCTGGAGACGGGGCTACGAGCAGTACTTC. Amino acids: CASSQDAWRRGYEQYF.

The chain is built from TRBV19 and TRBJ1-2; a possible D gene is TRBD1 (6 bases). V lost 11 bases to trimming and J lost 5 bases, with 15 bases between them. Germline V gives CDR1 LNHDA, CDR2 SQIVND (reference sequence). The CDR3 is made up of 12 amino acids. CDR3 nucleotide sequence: TGTGCCGGACGACGGACAGATTATGGCTACACCTTC. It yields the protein CAGRRTDYGYTF.

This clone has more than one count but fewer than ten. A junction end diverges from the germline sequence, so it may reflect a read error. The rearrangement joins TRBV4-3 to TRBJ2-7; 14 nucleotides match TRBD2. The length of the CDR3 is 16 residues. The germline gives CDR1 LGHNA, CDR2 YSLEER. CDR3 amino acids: CASSQDLGTSGRDRNF. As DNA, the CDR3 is TGCGCCAGCAGCCAAGATCTCGGGACTAGCGGGAGAGATCGGAACTTC.

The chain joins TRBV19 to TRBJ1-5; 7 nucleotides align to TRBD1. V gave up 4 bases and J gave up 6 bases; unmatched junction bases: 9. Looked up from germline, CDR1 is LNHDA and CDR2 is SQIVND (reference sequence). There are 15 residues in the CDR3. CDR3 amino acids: CASSTDRDRPQPQHF. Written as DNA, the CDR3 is TGTGCCAGTAGTACGGATAGGGACAGACCTCAGCCCCAGCATTTT.

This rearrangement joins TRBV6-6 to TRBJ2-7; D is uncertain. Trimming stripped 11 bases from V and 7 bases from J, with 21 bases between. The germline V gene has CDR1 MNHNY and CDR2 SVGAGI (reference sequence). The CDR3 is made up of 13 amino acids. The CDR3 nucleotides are TGTGCCCTTGGCGTACCACCCTACGGGGAGCAGTACTTC. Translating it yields CALGVPPYGEQYF.

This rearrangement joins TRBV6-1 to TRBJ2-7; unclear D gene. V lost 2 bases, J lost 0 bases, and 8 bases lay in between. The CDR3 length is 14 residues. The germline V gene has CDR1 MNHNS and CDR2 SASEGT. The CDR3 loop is CASSETVSSYEQYF. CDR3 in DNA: TGTGCCAGCAGTGAAACGGTTAGCTCCTACGAGCAGTACTTC.

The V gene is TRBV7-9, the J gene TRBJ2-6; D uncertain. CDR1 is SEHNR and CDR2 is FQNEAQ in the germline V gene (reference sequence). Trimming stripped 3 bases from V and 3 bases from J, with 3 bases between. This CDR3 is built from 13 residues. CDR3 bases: TGTGCCAGCAGCTTCCGTGGGGCCAACGTCCTGACTTTC. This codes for CASSFRGANVLTF.

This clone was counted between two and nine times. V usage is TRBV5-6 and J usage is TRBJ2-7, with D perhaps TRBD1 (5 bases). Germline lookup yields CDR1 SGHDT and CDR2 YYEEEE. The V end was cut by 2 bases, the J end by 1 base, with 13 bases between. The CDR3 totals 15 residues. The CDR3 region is CASSFGTGISYEQYF. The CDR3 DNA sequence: TGTGCCAGCAGCTTTGGAACAGGAATATCCTACGAGCAGTACTTC.

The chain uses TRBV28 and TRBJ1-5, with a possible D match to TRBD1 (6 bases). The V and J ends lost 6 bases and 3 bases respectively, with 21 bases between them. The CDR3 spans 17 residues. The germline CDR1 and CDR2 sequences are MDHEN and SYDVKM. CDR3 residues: CASRPQGSRVYNQPQHF. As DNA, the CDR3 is TGTGCCAGCAGACCACAGGGCAGCAGGGTCTACAATCAGCCCCAGCATTTT.

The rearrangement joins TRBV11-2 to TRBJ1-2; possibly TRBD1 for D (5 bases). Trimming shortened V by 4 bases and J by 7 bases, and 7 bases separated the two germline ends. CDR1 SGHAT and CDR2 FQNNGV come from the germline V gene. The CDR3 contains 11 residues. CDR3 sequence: CASSSGGGYTF. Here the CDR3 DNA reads TGTGCCAGCAGCTCCGGGGGTGGCTACACCTTC.

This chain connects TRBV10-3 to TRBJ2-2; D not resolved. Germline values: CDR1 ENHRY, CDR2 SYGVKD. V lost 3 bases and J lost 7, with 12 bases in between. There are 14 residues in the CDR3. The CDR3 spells CAISEPRRIGELFF. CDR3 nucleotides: TGTGCCATCAGTGAACCTAGACGTATCGGGGAGCTGTTTTTT.

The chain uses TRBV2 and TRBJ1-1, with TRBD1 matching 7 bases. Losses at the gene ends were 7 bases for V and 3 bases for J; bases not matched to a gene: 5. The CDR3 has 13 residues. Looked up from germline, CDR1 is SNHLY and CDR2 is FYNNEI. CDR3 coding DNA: TGTGCCAGCACCCGGGACAGCGACACTGAAGCTTTCTTT. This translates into CASTRDSDTEAFF.

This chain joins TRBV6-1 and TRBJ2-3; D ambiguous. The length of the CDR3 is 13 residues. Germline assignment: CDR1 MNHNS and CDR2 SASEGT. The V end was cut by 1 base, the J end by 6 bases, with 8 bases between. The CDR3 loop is CASSEDYVDTQYF. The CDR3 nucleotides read TGTGCCAGCAGTGAAGACTATGTGGATACGCAGTATTTT.

CDR3 bases: TGTGCCAGTAGTTCGGACTTATACACCGGGGAGCTGTTTTTT. Protein sequence: CASSSDLYTGELFF. The V and J genes are TRBV19 and TRBJ2-2; tentative D call: TRBD2 (5 bases). Germline CDR1 and CDR2: LNHDA and SQIVND (reference sequence). This CDR3 comprises 14 residues. V lost 5 bases and J 3 bases, leaving 10 bases between the germline ends.

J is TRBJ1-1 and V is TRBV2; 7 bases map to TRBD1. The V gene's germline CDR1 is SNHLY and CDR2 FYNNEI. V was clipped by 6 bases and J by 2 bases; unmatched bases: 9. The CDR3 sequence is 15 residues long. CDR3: CASSLGGTANTEAFF. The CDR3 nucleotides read TGTGCCAGCAGCCTCGGAGGGACAGCTAACACTGAAGCTTTCTTT. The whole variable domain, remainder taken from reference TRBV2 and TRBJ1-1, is EPEVTQTPSHQVTQMGQEVILRCVPISNHLYFYWYRQILGQKVEFLVSFYNNEISEKSEIFDDQFSVERPDGSNFTLKIRSTKLEDSAMYFCASSLGGTANTEAFFGQGTRLTVV.

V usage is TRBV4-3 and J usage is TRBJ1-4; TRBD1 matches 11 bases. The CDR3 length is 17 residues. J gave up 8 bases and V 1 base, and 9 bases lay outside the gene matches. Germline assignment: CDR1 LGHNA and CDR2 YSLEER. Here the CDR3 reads CASSQGNSGTGGEKLFF. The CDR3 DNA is TGCGCCAGCAGCCAAGGAAATAGCGGGACAGGGGGGGAAAAACTGTTTTTT.